The 19 T cell receptor beta chains in this list originate from one sample, sequenced in a study of cytomegalovirus exposure and HLA in healthy donors. PCR employed 60 Vbeta and 13 Jbeta primers. This table comes from immunoSEQ multiplex PCR, and its TCRdb copy is limited to in-frame clones, with some not included. The sample has 100,000 to 140,000 clones, less than 80% seen once. Sequenced: PBMCs. Receptors were obtained from a man aged 25 to 45 in good health and CMV-seronegative.

In the case of this clone: An end of the junction differs from the germline gene, which may be a read error. Other DNA sequences in this sample translate to the same CDR3. V usage is TRBV12-5 and J usage is TRBJ1-6; D is possibly TRBD1 (5 bases). The CDR3 spans 13 residues. Per the germline V gene, CDR1 is LGHNT and CDR2 is FRNRAP. CDR3 DNA: TGCGCTAGTGCCGGGGGAAGTAATTCACCCCTCCACTTT. Amino acid sequence: CASAGGSNSPLHF.

The chain has TRBV9 and TRBJ2-3; 9 bases match TRBD2. CDR1 and CDR2 (germline): SGDLS, YYNGEE. With V trimmed by 2 bases and J by 2 bases, 3 bases remained unmatched. The CDR3 has 15 residues. CDR3 amino acids: CASSVTSGFTDTQYF. The CDR3 nucleotides are TGTGCCAGCAGCGTGACTAGCGGATTCACAGATACGCAGTATTTT.

This clone appeared a single time. This sequence joins TRBV29-1 and TRBJ2-7, with unresolved D. This CDR3 spans 13 amino acids. Germline V gives CDR1 SQVTM, CDR2 ANQGSEA. Trimming shortened V by 7 bases and J by 0 bases, and 13 bases separated the two germline ends. The CDR3 region has the DNA TGCAGCGCTACGACAACCGCCTCCTACGAGCAGTACTTC. Translating it yields CSATTTASYEQYF.

The rearrangement joins TRBV11-2 to TRBJ1-5; 7 nucleotides agree with TRBD1. The CDR3 sequence is 16 residues long. Germline V gene sequence: CDR1 SGHAT, CDR2 FQNNGV. V was clipped by 5 bases and J by 0 bases; unmatched bases: 7. The CDR3 spells CASSPGTANSNQPQHF. The CDR3 nucleotides are TGTGCCAGCAGCCCCGGGACAGCTAATAGCAATCAGCCCCAGCATTTT.

This clone has only a few counts. Other DNA sequences within the sample encode an identical CDR3. The chain carries TRBV30 and TRBJ2-5, with D possibly being TRBD2 (5 bases). CDR1 and CDR2 from the germline V gene are GTSNPN and SVGIG (reference sequence). With 3 bases removed from V and 3 bases from J, the gap between germline ends came to 11 bases. CDR3 length: 13 amino acids. In DNA, the CDR3 is TGTGCCTGGAGGAGTCGGGGTGAAGAGACCCAGTACTTC. Translated, it gives CAWRSRGEETQYF.

Comments on this clone: The sample carries other DNA sequences with the same CDR3. The chain has TRBV5-1 and TRBJ1-1; D might be TRBD1 (6 bases). V lost 0 bases and J lost 8, with 14 bases in between. This CDR3 region has 14 residues. Germline V CDR1 and CDR2: SGHRS, YFSETQ. CDR3 region: CASSLAGQFTEAFF. CDR3 DNA: TGCGCCAGCAGCTTGGCAGGACAGTTTACCGAAGCTTTCTTT.

To note about this clone: A read error may produce the germline difference seen at one junction end. V is TRBV18 and J is TRBJ1-6; a possible D gene is TRBD1 (5 bases). The CDR3 totals 16 residues. Germline V CDR1 and CDR2: KGHSH, LQKENI. For the CDR3, the DNA is TGTGCCAGATCACCAAGACAGACAAGCTATAATTCACCCCTCCACTTT. It translates to CARSPRQTSYNSPLHF.

This rearrangement joins TRBV5-4 to TRBJ2-7; D possibly corresponds to TRBD1 (6 bases). The CDR3 is 14 amino acids. Germline-derived CDR1 and CDR2 are SGHNT and YYREEE (reference sequence). Trimming pared 3 bases from V and 3 bases from J, leaving 13 bases between. The CDR3 spells CASSSGRGGYEQYF. CDR3 bases: TGTGCCAGCAGCTCGGGCAGGGGCGGCTACGAGCAGTACTTC. The full variable domain, in which reference TRBV5-4 and TRBJ2-7 provide the parts outside the CDR3, is ETGVTQSPTHLIKTRGQQVTLRCSSQSGHNTVSWYQQALGQGPQFIFQYYREEENGRGNFPPRFSGLQFPNYSSELNVNALELDDSALYLCASSSGRGGYEQYFGPGTRLTVT.

This rearrangement joins TRBV11-3 to TRBJ2-1, with 14 bases identical to TRBD2. The V and J ends lost 3 bases and 6 bases, in that order; junction bases with no gene match: 1. From germline, CDR1 is SGHNT and CDR2 YENEEA. This CDR3 comprises 15 residues. The CDR3 coding sequence is TGTGCCAGCAGCTTCGGGACTAGCGGGAGCAATGAGCAGTTCTTC. Protein: CASSFGTSGSNEQFF.

This clone was observed a few times. The rearrangement joins TRBV7-6 to TRBJ1-1; possible D gene TRBD1, 5 bases. CDR1 is SGHVS and CDR2 is FNYEAQ in the germline V gene. The CDR3 runs 14 residues. Trimming pared 3 bases from V and 3 bases from J, leaving 11 bases between. The CDR3 coding sequence is TGTGCCAGCAGCTTGCAGGGAATCGACACTGAAGCTTTCTTT. It is translated as CASSLQGIDTEAFF.

J is TRBJ1-5 and V is TRBV30, with D possibly TRBD1 on 5 matching bases. Trimming took off 4 bases at V and 0 bases at J, with 16 bases between the two ends. The germline CDR1 and CDR2 sequences are GTSNPN and SVGIG (reference sequence). The CDR3 runs 16 residues. The CDR3 bases are TGTGCCTGGACCCTCCCGGGGGATTATAGCAATCAGCCCCAGCATTTT. Its protein is CAWTLPGDYSNQPQHF. Based on the CDR3 plus reference TRBV30 and TRBJ1-5, the full variable domain is SQTIHQWPATLVQPVGSPLSLECTVEGTSNPNLYWYRQAAGRGLQLLFYSVGIGQISSEVPQNLSASRPQDRQFILSSKKLLLSDSGFYLCAWTLPGDYSNQPQHFGDGTRLSIL.

The CDR3 is CASSPMRDNEQFF. In DNA, the CDR3 is TGTGCCAGCAGCCCCATGAGGGACAATGAGCAGTTCTTC. This chain uses TRBV7-2 with TRBJ2-1; possibly TRBD2 for D (5 bases). Germline loops: CDR1 SGHTA, CDR2 FQGNSA. V shed 5 bases and J shed 5 bases, with 10 bases lying between them. This CDR3 contains 13 residues.

This clone was observed a handful of times. The junction departs from germline at one end; a sequencing error may be responsible. The rearrangement joins TRBV10-3 to TRBJ2-7; D possibly corresponds to TRBD1 (5 bases). In germline, CDR1 is ENHRY, CDR2 SYGVKD. The CDR3 is made up of 12 amino acids. CDR3 nucleotides: TGTGCCATCAGTGAGTCAGGGGTTGACGACGACTTC. It is translated as CAISESGVDDDF.

V and J are TRBV5-4 and TRBJ1-2; tentative D call: TRBD1 (6 bases). The germline V gene has CDR1 SGHNT and CDR2 YYREEE (reference sequence). Trimming took off 0 bases at V and 5 bases at J, with 14 bases between the two ends. This CDR3 contains 15 residues. The CDR3 DNA sequence: TGTGCCAGCAGCTTGGGTCTTGGACAGCTATATGGCTACACCTTC. Its protein is CASSLGLGQLYGYTF.

Here the CDR3 reads CASSYEEGLFEKLFF. The CDR3 region has the DNA TGTGCCAGCAGTTACGAGGAGGGGCTATTCGAAAAACTGTTTTTT. The rearrangement joins TRBV6-6 to TRBJ1-4, with a possible D match to TRBD1 (5 bases). Trimming removed 2 bases from V and 8 bases from J, with 15 bases in between. This CDR3 is built from 15 residues. Looked up from germline, CDR1 is MNHNY and CDR2 is SVGAGI (reference sequence).

The chain combines TRBV5-1 with TRBJ2-5; D is uncertain. Trimming pared 1 base from V and 4 bases from J, leaving 5 bases between. CDR1 is SGHRS, CDR2 YFSETQ, per germline. The CDR3 has 12 residues. This CDR3 is CASSLTGETQYF. CDR3 bases: TGCGCCAGCAGCTTGACCGGAGAGACCCAGTACTTC.

In DNA form, the CDR3 reads TGTGCCAGCAGCCGACAGGGGGCGGCTGGAAACACCATATATTTT. It translates to CASSRQGAAGNTIYF. V and J are TRBV7-9 and TRBJ1-3; TRBD1 agrees at 10 bases. V shed 5 bases and J 2 bases; nucleotides not matched to a gene: 3. The germline V gene encodes CDR1 SEHNR and CDR2 FQNEAQ (reference sequence). The CDR3 contains 15 residues.

The table lists this clone with a few counts. The chain links TRBV7-6 to TRBJ2-1; TRBD1 agrees at 9 bases. Germline CDR1 is SGHVS and CDR2 is FNYEAQ. J was trimmed by 11 bases and V by 4 bases; bases with no gene match: 12. The CDR3 covers 15 residues. The CDR3 sequence: CASSYRPGQGNKQFF. The CDR3 DNA sequence: TGTGCCAGCAGCTACCGCCCAGGACAGGGGAACAAGCAGTTCTTC.

The V gene is TRBV6-5, the J gene TRBJ1-6; 10 nucleotides line up with TRBD1. Trimming removed 6 bases from V and 6 bases from J; junction bases left unmatched: 2. Germline lookup yields CDR1 MNHEY and CDR2 SVGAGI. The CDR3 is made up of 14 amino acids. The CDR3 spells CASSGDRGNSPLHF. CDR3 DNA: TGTGCCAGCAGCGGGGACAGGGGTAATTCACCCCTCCACTTT.